This T cell receptor beta chain is from a study of PD-1 blockade in classical Hodgkin lymphoma. Across the whole study: Patients were treated with nivolumab at 3 mg/kg, and this was given intravenously every 2 weeks.

Time point specified: cycle 4 day 1 (C4D1), after more than five weeks of nivolumab. The patients all showed relapse after autologous stem cell transplantation, while their brentuximab vedotin exposure varied. Magnetic depletion of unwanted cells isolated CD4+ T cells from thawed PBMCs. Best outcomes ranged across complete response, partial response and progressive disease. To note about this clone: Its antigen is currently unknown.

Trimming stripped 7 bases from V and 2 bases from J, with 8 bases between. Germline V gene sequence: CDR1 MNHNS, CDR2 SASEGT. The CDR3 has 13 residues. Study outcomes and limitations: Complete responders' baseline diversity resembled that of newly diagnosed patients. Possibly reflecting disease activity or prior therapy, repertoire differences have causes that remain undefined.

The data were produced by immunoSEQ multiplex PCR, yet TCRdb's version contains in-frame clones alone and is incomplete. The sample records almost 30,000 clones, roughly 80% being singletons. The source was CD4+ T cells from blood, collected before the fourth cycle of nivolumab. The sequence was obtained from a human donor with classical Hodgkin lymphoma. This chain links TRBV6-1 with TRBJ2-2; the D is unclear. This CDR3 is CASNRINTGELFF. CDR3 in DNA: TGTGCCAGCAATAGGATAAACACCGGGGAGCTGTTTTTT.